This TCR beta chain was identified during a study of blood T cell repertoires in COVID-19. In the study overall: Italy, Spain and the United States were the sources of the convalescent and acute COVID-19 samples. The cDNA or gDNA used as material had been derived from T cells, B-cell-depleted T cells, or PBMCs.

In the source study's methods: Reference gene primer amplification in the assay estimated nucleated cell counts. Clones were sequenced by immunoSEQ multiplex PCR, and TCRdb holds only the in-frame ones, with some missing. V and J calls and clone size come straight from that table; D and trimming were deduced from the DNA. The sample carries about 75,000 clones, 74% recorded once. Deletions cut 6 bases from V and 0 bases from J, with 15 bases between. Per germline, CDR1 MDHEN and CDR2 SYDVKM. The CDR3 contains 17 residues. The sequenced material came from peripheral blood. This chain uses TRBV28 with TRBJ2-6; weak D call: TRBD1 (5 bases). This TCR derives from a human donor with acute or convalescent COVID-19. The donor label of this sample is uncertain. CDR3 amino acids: CASSLRQGFSGANVLTF. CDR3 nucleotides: TGTGCCAGCAGCCTAAGGCAGGGCTTCTCTGGGGCCAACGTCCTGACTTTC.